This T cell receptor beta chain was retrieved from a study of blood T cell repertoires in COVID-19. Study as a whole: The samples span acute and convalescent COVID-19 from the United States, Italy and Spain. T cells, B-cell-depleted T cells, or PBMCs supplied cDNA or gDNA.

In regard to this clone: A junction end diverges from the germline sequence, so it may reflect a read error.

The CDR3 extends over 15 amino acids. Germline assignment: CDR1 SGDLS and CDR2 YYNGEE. Authors' methods: Amplified reference gene primers provided the basis for estimating nucleated cell counts. Clones were read by immunoSEQ multiplex PCR, and TCRdb kept only the in-frame ones, dropping some. Clone size and V and J calls were adopted from that table, with D and trimming inferred from the DNA. The sample includes a few hundred thousand clones, 85% of them seen just once. The source of this sequence is a woman between 18 and 30 years old with acute or convalescent COVID-19. What was sequenced was peripheral blood. V usage is TRBV9 and J usage is TRBJ2-3; the match to TRBD2 covers 9 bases. The CDR3 nucleotides are TGTGCCAGCAGCGTAGGCGGGACTAGCATAGATACGCAGTATTTT. This encodes CASSVGGTSIDTQYF.